The 6 T cell receptor beta chains listed next were all sequenced from one sample in a study of cytomegalovirus exposure and HLA in healthy donors. 60 Vbeta and 13 Jbeta primers were used in PCR. Sequenced by immunoSEQ multiplex PCR; TCRdb stores in-frame clones only, minus some. The table has approximately 99,000 clones, approximately 70% seen once; the top ten hold roughly 3.6%. Input material: PBMCs. All receptors derive from a man in his forties in good health and CMV-seronegative.

The rearrangement uses TRBV11-2 and TRBJ2-1; D ambiguous. Trimming took off 2 bases at V and 4 bases at J, with 6 bases between the two ends. CDR1 is SGHAT, CDR2 FQNNGV, per germline. This CDR3 is built from 13 residues. CDR3 in amino acids: CASSLIGYNEQFF. CDR3 DNA sequence: TGTGCCAGCAGCTTAATCGGGTACAATGAGCAGTTCTTC.

The V and J genes are TRBV5-1 and TRBJ1-6, with D possibly being TRBD1 (5 bases). From germline, CDR1 is SGHRS and CDR2 YFSETQ. Trimming removed 0 bases from V and 0 bases from J, with 10 bases in between. The CDR3 has 17 residues. The CDR3 nucleotides are TGCGCCAGCAGCTTGGCTGGGGGGAGCTCCTATAATTCACCCCTCCACTTT. Translation gives CASSLAGGSSYNSPLHF.

This clone occurred once. The chain links TRBV27 to TRBJ2-5; possibly TRBD2 for D (5 bases). In germline, CDR1 is MNHEY, CDR2 SMNVEV (reference sequence). Trimming left V 3 bases short and J 5 bases short, with 10 bases between. The CDR3 runs to 13 residues. The CDR3 nucleotides are TGTGCCAGCAGTTTGGAGGTTGGCGAGACCCAGTACTTC. Translation: CASSLEVGETQYF.

The J gene is TRBJ2-2, the V gene TRBV7-2, with D maybe TRBD1 (6 bases). The length of the CDR3 is 14 residues. Trimming shortened V by 6 bases and J by 8 bases, and 16 bases separated the two germline ends. Germline values: CDR1 SGHTA, CDR2 FQGNSA. CDR3 coding DNA: TGTGCCAGCAGAAGAAACAGGGTTTCTGGGGAGCTGTTTTTT. Translated: CASRRNRVSGELFF.

In regard to this clone: Mismatch with germline at one junction end may stem from a read error. The chain carries TRBV9 and TRBJ2-1; the match to TRBD2 covers 7 bases. Germline V gene data show CDR1 as SGDLS and CDR2 as YYNGEE. The CDR3 consists of 16 residues. The CDR3 bases are TGTGCCAGCACCGTAGGAGCGGGGAGCTCCTACAATGAGCAGTTCTTC. Translated, it gives CASTVGAGSSYNEQFF.

This clone was seen a few times. This chain links TRBV1 with TRBJ2-3; the D call TRBD2 from the table was never checked on the DNA. TRBV1 is given as a pseudogene. This CDR3 has 16 amino acids. The CDR3 bases are TGCACCAGCAGCCATCTCTCCGCGGGGAGTTTAGATACGCAGTATTTT. It encodes CTSSHLSAGSLDTQYF.